The subject of this entry is one TCR beta chain. These data belong to a study of human T cells and chemical hapten exposure. Indicated time point: patch test 2, 6 weeks after DPC sensitization. Specified treatment: therapeutic diphenylcyclopropenone sensitization with weekly scalp DPC. CDR3 length: 14 residues. Deletions cut 7 bases from V and 6 bases from J, with 13 bases between. Per the germline V gene, CDR1 is MNHEY and CDR2 is SVGEGT. Each CDR3 protein is one row after TCRdb ran MiXCR on the RACE reads. The table records about 54,000 distinct CDR3 sequences, 7.5% to 10% of them present only once. The rearrangement uses TRBV6-2 or TRBV6-3 and TRBJ2-6; maybe TRBD1 (5 bases). Sequenced material: whole blood, taken in connection with sensitization to the hapten diphenylcyclopropenone (DPC). The TCR comes from a woman between 50 and 59 years old with alopecia areata. Some clones in this sample may be carry-over from other donors' samples. CDR3 loop: CASNFRAEANVLTF. Written as DNA, the CDR3 is TGTGCCAGCAATTTCAGGGCTGAGGCCAACGTCCTGACTTTC.